Included here is one TCR beta chain sequence, with context. What it recognizes is unknown. The data belong to a study of beta chain features in type 1 diabetes. Across the whole study: Sorted cell examination encompassed approximately 110 million cells across all samples. Study results and limitations: Sequencing the cDNA could make cells with high TCR expression show up more than they should. Patients with Type 1 diabetes showed moderately but significantly shorter TCRB CDR3s in all four CD4+ subsets.

The CDR3 spans 16 residues. Trimming shortened V by 4 bases and J by 4 bases, and 18 bases separated the two germline ends. The germline gives CDR1 SGHRS, CDR2 YFSETQ. Expressed TCRB transcripts were sequenced after all isolated RNA was converted to cDNA. Assay: immunoSEQ multiplex PCR; the TCRdb copy retains only in-frame clones and omits some. The repertoire consists of 240,000 or so clones, with about 20% occurring once and the leading ten covering around 0.029%. This rearrangement joins TRBV5-1 to TRBJ1-5; D perhaps matches TRBD1 (6 bases). Sequencing input: naive CD4+ T cells from blood. The receptor was isolated from a woman in her forties with type 1 diabetes. The CDR3 loop reads CASSPLGSGANQPQHF. For the CDR3, the DNA is TGCGCCAGCAGCCCCTTAGGGTCAGGGGCGAATCAGCCCCAGCATTTT.